A few counts support the clone carrying this T cell receptor beta chain. No antigen is known for it. From germline, CDR1 is SGHNT and CDR2 YYREEE (reference sequence). Trimming cost V 4 bases and J 4 bases; bases outside gene matches: 10. The CDR3 extends over 16 amino acids. TCRdb ran MiXCR on the 5' RACE reads and lists one entry per CDR3 protein. The sample shows 150,000 to 200,000 distinct CDR3 sequences, under 14% of them seen only once. This record belongs to a study of T-cell memory formation after mild COVID-19. In the study overall: Clustering of TCRs was largely donor specific.

Study-wide findings and caveats: Day 15 to 85 contractors were CD4/CD8 balanced; later expanders leaned CD4+.

This chain connects TRBV5-4 to TRBJ2-1; 8 nucleotides align to TRBD2. The sequence came from a man younger than 30 who had mild COVID-19 (a few samples of this study predate the infection). Cell type and time point are not known. Sequencing used PBMCs or a T cell subset sorted from them (not recorded which). This CDR3 reads CASSPQTSEPYNEQFF. CDR3 bases: TGTGCCAGCAGCCCCCAGACTAGCGAACCGTACAATGAGCAGTTCTTC. Using reference TRBV5-4 and TRBJ2-1 for the parts outside the CDR3, the full variable domain is ETGVTQSPTHLIKTRGQQVTLRCSSQSGHNTVSWYQQALGQGPQFIFQYYREEENGRGNFPPRFSGLQFPNYSSELNVNALELDDSALYLCASSPQTSEPYNEQFFGPGTRLTVL.